A selection of T cell receptor beta chains follows, all from one sample in a study of shared clonotypes between healthy human individuals. Repertoires were generated with immunoSEQ multiplex PCR, while TCRdb's copy carries only in-frame clones and drops some. Of 400,000 to 600,000 clones listed, about 96% are singletons. Sequences were obtained from naive CD4+ T cells sorted from blood. All receptors come from a woman in her twenties or thirties in good health. The CDR3 runs from the conserved cysteine through the conserved F or W. D genes are given only for firm matches. Where a row states a size, it is once, few, many or the class of an expanded clone; other rows omit it.

NA,TRBV27,TRBJ2-3,NA,CASSLWARVATDTQYF,TGTGCCAGCAGTTTATGGGCCAGGGTAGCGACAGATACGCAGTATTTT
TRBD2,TRBV27,TRBJ2-7,NA,CASSRSLAGRPYEQYF,TGTGCCAGCAGTCGTTCACTAGCGGGGAGACCCTACGAGCAGTACTTC
NA,TRBV18,TRBJ2-7,NA,CASSPNYEQYF,TGTGCCAGCTCACCCAACTACGAGCAGTACTTC
NA,TRBV28,TRBJ1-3,once,CASSFRGNTIYF,TGTGCCAGCAGTTTTCGTGGAAACACCATATATTTT
NA,TRBV4-1,TRBJ2-2,NA,CASSPRASANTGELFF,TGCGCCAGCAGCCCCCGGGCTAGCGCTAACACCGGGGAGCTGTTTTTT
NA,TRBV18,TRBJ2-1,NA,CASSHTSSGTNAGNEQFF,TGTGCCAGCTCACACACTAGCTCCGGGACCAACGCCGGCAATGAGCAGTTCTTC
NA,TRBV30,TRBJ1-2,NA,CAWNNRVYGYTF,TGTGCCTGGAATAACAGGGTCTATGGCTACACCTTC
NA,TRBV11-2,TRBJ1-3,NA,CASSARDGNTIYF,TGTGCCAGCAGCGCTAGGGACGGAAACACCATATATTTT
NA,TRBV4-1,TRBJ2-1,NA,CASRHDSDYNEQFF,TGCGCCAGCAGGCACGACTCCGATTACAATGAGCAGTTCTTC
NA,TRBV4-1,TRBJ2-7,NA,CASSQEGYERTDTEQYF,TGCGCCAGCAGCCAAGAGGGCTATGAGCGGACGGATACCGAGCAGTACTTC
TRBD1,TRBV7-7,TRBJ2-2,NA,CASSRRQGPGELFF,TGTGCCAGCAGCCGAAGACAGGGCCCCGGGGAGCTGTTTTTT
NA,TRBV28,TRBJ1-1,NA,CASSFRDSEAFF,TGTGCCAGCAGTTTTCGGGATTCGGAAGCTTTCTTT
NA,TRBV28,TRBJ1-5,NA,CAYGRRVGQPQHF,TGTGCCTACGGCCGTCGGGTAGGTCAGCCCCAGCATTTT
TRBD2,TRBV10-1,TRBJ2-5,NA,CASSFLAGARETQYF,TGCGCCAGCAGTTTCCTAGCGGGAGCCCGGGAGACCCAGTACTTC
NA,TRBV29-1,TRBJ2-7,NA,CSVGNSWAYEQYF,TGCAGCGTGGGGAATTCGTGGGCCTACGAGCAGTACTTC
TRBD1,TRBV27,TRBJ1-2,NA,CASSHNQGDGYGYTF,TGTGCCAGCAGTCACAACCAGGGGGACGGCTATGGCTACACCTTC
NA,TRBV2,TRBJ2-7,NA,CASSEATQIFYEQYF,TGTGCCAGCAGTGAAGCGACACAGATATTCTACGAGCAGTACTTC
NA,TRBV7-8,TRBJ2-7,NA,CASSLEIQPRYEQYF,TGTGCCAGCAGCTTAGAGATCCAGCCCCGCTACGAGCAGTACTTC
TRBD2,TRBV7-9,TRBJ2-7,once,CASSLGGTGLAGSYEQYF,TGTGCCAGCAGCTTAGGGGGGACCGGACTAGCGGGTTCCTACGAGCAGTACTTC
TRBD2,TRBV28,TRBJ2-3,NA,CASRLAGGTDTQYF,TGTGCCAGCAGACTAGCGGGAGGGACAGATACGCAGTATTTT
NA,TRBV27,TRBJ2-7,once,CASSKKPGLSFVHEQYF,TGTGCCAGCAGCAAAAAACCGGGACTCTCCTTCGTCCACGAGCAGTACTTC
TRBD1,TRBV11-2,TRBJ1-1,NA,CASRSDRARREAFF,TGTGCCAGCAGATCGGACAGGGCTAGAAGGGAAGCTTTCTTT
TRBD1,TRBV5-6,TRBJ2-3,NA,CASAQGAADTQYF,TGTGCCAGCGCGCAGGGGGCTGCAGATACGCAGTATTTT
NA,TRBV4-1,TRBJ1-3,NA,CASSQPSSGNTIYF,TGCGCCAGCAGCCAACCGAGCTCTGGAAACACCATATATTTT
TRBD2,TRBV28,TRBJ2-7,NA,CASSFSGSSYEQYF,TGTGCCAGCAGTTTTAGCGGGAGCTCCTACGAGCAGTACTTC
TRBD1,TRBV28,TRBJ2-1,NA,CASSTTGGLYNEQFF,TGTGCCAGCAGTACGACAGGGGGCCTATACAATGAGCAGTTCTTC